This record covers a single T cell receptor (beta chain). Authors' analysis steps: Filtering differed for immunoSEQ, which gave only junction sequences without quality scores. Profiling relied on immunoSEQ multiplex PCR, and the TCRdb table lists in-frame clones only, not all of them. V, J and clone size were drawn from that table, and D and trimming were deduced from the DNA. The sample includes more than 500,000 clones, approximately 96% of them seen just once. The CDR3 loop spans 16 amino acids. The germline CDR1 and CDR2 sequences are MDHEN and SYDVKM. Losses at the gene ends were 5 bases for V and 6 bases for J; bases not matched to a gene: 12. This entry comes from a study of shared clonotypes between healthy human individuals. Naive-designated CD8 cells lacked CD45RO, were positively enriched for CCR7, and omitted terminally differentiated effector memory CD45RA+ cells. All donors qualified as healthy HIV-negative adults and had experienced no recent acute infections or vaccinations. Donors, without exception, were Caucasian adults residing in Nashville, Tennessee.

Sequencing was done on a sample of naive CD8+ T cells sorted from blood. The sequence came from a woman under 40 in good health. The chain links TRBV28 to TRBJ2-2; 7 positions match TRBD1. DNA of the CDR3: TGTGCCAGCAGTAAAACCGGGACAGCAGATTCCGGGGAGCTGTTTTTT. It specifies CASSKTGTADSGELFF. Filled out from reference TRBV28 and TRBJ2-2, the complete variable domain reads DVKVTQSSRYLVKRTGEKVFLECVQDMDHENMFWYRQDPGLGLRLIYFSYDVKMKEKGDIPEGYSVSREKKERFSLILESASTNQTSMYLCASSKTGTADSGELFFGEGSRLTVL.